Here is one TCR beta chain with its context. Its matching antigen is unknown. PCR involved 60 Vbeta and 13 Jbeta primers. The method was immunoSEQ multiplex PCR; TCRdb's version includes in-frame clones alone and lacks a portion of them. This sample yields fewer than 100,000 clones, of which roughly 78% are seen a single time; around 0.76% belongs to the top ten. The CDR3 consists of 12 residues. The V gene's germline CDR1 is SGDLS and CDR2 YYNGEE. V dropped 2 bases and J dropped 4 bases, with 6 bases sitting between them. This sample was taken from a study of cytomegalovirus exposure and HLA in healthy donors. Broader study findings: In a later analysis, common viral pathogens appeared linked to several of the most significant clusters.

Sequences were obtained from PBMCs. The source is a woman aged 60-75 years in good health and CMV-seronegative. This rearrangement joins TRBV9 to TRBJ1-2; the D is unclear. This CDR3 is CASSVSGYGYTF. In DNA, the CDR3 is TGTGCCAGCAGCGTGAGTGGCTATGGCTACACCTTC.